Each of the 3 T cell receptor beta chains below was sequenced from the same sample in a study of T cell changes during pregnancy in multiple sclerosis. Sequencing used immunoSEQ multiplex PCR; TCRdb keeps in-frame clones, though not all of them. The sample carries over 15,000 clones, approximately 88% recorded once. The specimen was CD8+ T cells from peripheral blood mononuclear cells, collected after pregnancy. Receptors were obtained from a female donor in good health, enrolled as a control in a pregnancy study.

This clone showed up just a few times. The chain employs TRBV10-3 and TRBJ1-1; 9 bases agree with TRBD1. The CDR3 covers 15 residues. J was trimmed by 1 base and V by 2 bases; bases with no gene match: 2. In germline, CDR1 is ENHRY, CDR2 SYGVKD. The CDR3 loop reads CAISEGQGRNTEAFF. CDR3 nucleotides: TGTGCCATCAGTGAGGGACAGGGGAGGAACACTGAAGCTTTCTTT.

This rearrangement joins TRBV4-1 to TRBJ2-1; TRBD1 matches at 8 bases. The trim removed 0 bases at V and 4 bases at J, leaving 5 bases unmatched. Per germline, CDR1 MGHRA and CDR2 YSYEKL. The CDR3 runs to 16 residues. The CDR3 bases are TGCGCCAGCAGCCAAGATACAGGGGGTGGGTACAATGAGCAGTTCTTC. Amino acid sequence: CASSQDTGGGYNEQFF.

This chain joins TRBV10-3 and TRBJ1-1, with D perhaps TRBD1 (5 bases). Germline loops: CDR1 ENHRY, CDR2 SYGVKD. V was clipped by 8 bases and J by 0 bases, with 13 bases between them. CDR3 length: 14 amino acids. The CDR3 reads CAIVQALMNTEAFF. Here the CDR3 DNA reads TGTGCCATCGTACAGGCTCTGATGAACACTGAAGCTTTCTTT.